The entry that follows covers one TCR beta chain sequence. The V gene end was trimmed by 7 bases and the J gene end by 3 bases; junction bases not matched to a gene: 26. Germline values: CDR1 LGHNT, CDR2 FRNRAP. This CDR3 is built from 20 residues. These data come from a study of blood T cell repertoires in COVID-19. Across the study: Acute and convalescent COVID-19 specimens originated in the United States, Italy and Spain.

In the source study's methods: Nucleated cell number was recorded as an estimate derived from reference gene primer amplification. TCRdb keeps only in-frame clones here, not all; method: immunoSEQ multiplex PCR. V and J calls and clone size follow that table, whereas D and trimming were derived from the DNA. The sample includes 210,000 or so clones, almost 90% of them seen just once. The chain carries TRBV12-5 and TRBJ2-7; 8 bases match TRBD1. This receptor was taken from a man aged 45-65 years with acute or convalescent COVID-19. The sequencing input was peripheral blood. As DNA, the CDR3 is TGTGCTAGTGTTCCCGGACAGGGAGGTCACTTTGGTGGGTCACACTACGAGCAGTACTTC. Translating gives CASVPGQGGHFGGSHYEQYF. The full variable domain, its missing parts supplied by reference TRBV12-5 and TRBJ2-7, is DARVTQTPRHKVTEMGQEVTMRCQPILGHNTVFWYRQTMMQGLELLAYFRNRAPLDDSGMPKDRFSAEMPDATLATLKIQPSEPRDSAVYFCASVPGQGGHFGGSHYEQYFGPGTRLTVT.